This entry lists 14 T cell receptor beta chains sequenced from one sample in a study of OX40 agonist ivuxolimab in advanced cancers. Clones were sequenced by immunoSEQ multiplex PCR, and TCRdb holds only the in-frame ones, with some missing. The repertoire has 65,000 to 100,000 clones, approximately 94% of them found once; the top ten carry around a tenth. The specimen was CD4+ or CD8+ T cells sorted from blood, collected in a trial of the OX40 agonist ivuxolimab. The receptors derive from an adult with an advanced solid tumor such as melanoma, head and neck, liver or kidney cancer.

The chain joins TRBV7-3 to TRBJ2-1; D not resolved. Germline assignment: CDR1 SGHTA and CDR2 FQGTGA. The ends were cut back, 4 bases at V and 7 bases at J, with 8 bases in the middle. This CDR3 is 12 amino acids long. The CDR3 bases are TGTGCCAGCAGCTCCCGACCGAATGAGCAGTTCTTC. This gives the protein CASSSRPNEQFF.

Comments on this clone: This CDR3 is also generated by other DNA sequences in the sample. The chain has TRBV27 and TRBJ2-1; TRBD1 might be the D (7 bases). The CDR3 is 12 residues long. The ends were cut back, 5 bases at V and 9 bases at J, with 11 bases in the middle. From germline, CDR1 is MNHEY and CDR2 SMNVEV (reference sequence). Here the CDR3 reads CASSPQGGEQFF. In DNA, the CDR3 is TGTGCCAGCAGTCCCCAGGGGGGTGAGCAGTTCTTC.

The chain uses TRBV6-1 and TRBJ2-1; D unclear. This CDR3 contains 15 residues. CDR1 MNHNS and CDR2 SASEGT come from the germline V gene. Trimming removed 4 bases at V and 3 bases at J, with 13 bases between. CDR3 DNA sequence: TGTGCCAGCAGTGCCGAACAGTGGCTCTACAATGAGCAGTTCTTC. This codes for CASSAEQWLYNEQFF.

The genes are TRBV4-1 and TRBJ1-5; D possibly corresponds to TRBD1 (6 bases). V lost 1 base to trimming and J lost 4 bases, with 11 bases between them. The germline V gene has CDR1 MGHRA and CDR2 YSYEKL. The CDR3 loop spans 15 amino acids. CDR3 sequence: CASSQASGANQPQHF. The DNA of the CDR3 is TGCGCCAGCAGCCAAGCCTCGGGGGCGAATCAGCCCCAGCATTTT.

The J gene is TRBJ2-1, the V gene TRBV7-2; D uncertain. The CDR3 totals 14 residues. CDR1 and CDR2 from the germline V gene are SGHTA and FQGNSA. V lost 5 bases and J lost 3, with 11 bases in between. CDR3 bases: TGTGCCAGCAGCCCGACCCCGAACTACAATGAGCAGTTCTTC. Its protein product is CASSPTPNYNEQFF.

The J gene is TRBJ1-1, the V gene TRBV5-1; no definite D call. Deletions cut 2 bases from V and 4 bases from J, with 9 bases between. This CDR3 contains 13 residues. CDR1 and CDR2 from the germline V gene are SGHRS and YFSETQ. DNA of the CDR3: TGCGCCAGCAGCTTTGGCTCGGGCACTGAAGCTTTCTTT. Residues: CASSFGSGTEAFF.

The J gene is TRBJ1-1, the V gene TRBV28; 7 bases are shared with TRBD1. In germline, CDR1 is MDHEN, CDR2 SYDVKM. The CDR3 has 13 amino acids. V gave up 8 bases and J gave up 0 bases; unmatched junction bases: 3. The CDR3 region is CASQGQMNTEAFF. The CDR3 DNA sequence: TGTGCCAGCCAGGGACAGATGAACACTGAAGCTTTCTTT.

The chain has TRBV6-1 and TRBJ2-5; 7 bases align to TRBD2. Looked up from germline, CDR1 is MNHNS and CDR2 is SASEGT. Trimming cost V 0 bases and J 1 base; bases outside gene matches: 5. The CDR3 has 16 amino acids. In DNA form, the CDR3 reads TGTGCCAGCAGTGAAGCGGTACTAGCGTTCCAAGAGACCCAGTACTTC. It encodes CASSEAVLAFQETQYF.

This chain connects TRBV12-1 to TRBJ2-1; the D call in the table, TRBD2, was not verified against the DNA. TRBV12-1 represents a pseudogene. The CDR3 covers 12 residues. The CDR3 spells CASSPPGGEQFF. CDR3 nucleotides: TGTGCCAGCAGCCCACCGGGGGGAGAGCAGTTCTTC.

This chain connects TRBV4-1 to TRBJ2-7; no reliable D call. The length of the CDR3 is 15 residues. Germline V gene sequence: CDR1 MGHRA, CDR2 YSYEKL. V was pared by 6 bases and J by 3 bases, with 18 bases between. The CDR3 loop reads CASSLTSSTDYEQYF. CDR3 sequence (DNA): TGCGCCAGCAGTCTCACCAGCAGCACGGACTACGAGCAGTACTTC.

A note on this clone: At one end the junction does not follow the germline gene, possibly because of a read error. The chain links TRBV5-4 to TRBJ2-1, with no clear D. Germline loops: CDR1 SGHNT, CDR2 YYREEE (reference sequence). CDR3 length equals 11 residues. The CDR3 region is CASSRPGHWVF. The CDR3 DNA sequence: TGTGCCAGCAGCCGACCCGGGCATTGGGTCTTC.

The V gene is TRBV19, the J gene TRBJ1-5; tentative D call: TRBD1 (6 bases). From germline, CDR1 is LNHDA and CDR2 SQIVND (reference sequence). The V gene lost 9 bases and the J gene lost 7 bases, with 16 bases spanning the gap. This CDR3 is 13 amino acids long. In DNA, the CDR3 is TGTGCCAGGAACCCAGGGACAACGCAGCCCCAGCATTTT. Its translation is CARNPGTTQPQHF.

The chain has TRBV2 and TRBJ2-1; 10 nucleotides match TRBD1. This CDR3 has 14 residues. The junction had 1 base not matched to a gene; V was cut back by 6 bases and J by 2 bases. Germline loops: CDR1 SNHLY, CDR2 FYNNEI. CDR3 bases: TGTGCCAGCAGGGACAGGGGGACCTACAATGAGCAGTTCTTC. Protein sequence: CASRDRGTYNEQFF.

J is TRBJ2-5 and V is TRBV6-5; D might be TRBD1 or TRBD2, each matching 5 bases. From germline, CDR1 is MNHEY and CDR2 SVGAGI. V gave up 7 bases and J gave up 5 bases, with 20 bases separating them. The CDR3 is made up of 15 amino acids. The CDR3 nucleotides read TGTGCCAGCACAACCTCCCGGGACCGCGAGGAGACCCAGTACTTC. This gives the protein CASTTSRDREETQYF.